These 18 T cell receptor beta chains originate from one sample sequenced in a study of blood T cell repertoires in COVID-19. Only in-frame clones appear in the TCRdb table, and some are missing; sequencing was by immunoSEQ multiplex PCR. The sample yields about 220,000 clones, 70% to 90% seen once. Sample: peripheral blood. These receptors originate from a middle-aged man who had recovered from COVID-19.

The chain links TRBV27 to TRBJ2-5; D uncertain. This CDR3 is 14 amino acids long. V was cut by 3 bases and J by 0 bases, with 8 bases left in between. Germline V CDR1 and CDR2: MNHEY, SMNVEV (reference sequence). Written as DNA, the CDR3 is TGTGCCAGCAGTTTTAGTATTAACCAAGAGACCCAGTACTTC. It codes for CASSFSINQETQYF.

The chain combines TRBV2 with TRBJ2-1; 8 bases align to TRBD2. Trimming at V came to 3 bases and at J to 8 bases, leaving 9 bases not matched to a gene. Per germline, CDR1 SNHLY and CDR2 FYNNEI. This CDR3 spans 15 amino acids. As DNA, the CDR3 is TGTGCCAGCAGTGACAGCGGGAGATTCGGCGATGAGCAGTTCTTC. This sequence encodes CASSDSGRFGDEQFF.

With respect to this clone: Other nucleotide sequences from this sample produce the same CDR3. The chain carries TRBV24-1 and TRBJ2-3, with a weak D call TRBD1 (5 bases). Per germline, CDR1 KGHDR and CDR2 SFDVKD. V lost 0 bases and J lost 0, with 9 bases in between. The CDR3 is made up of 16 amino acids. The chain's CDR3 is CATSDLGAGSTDTQYF. The DNA of the CDR3 is TGTGCCACCAGTGATTTGGGTGCAGGGAGCACAGATACGCAGTATTTT.

This rearrangement joins TRBV5-4 to TRBJ2-2; 11 bases map to TRBD2. The germline gives CDR1 SGHNT, CDR2 YYREEE (reference sequence). This CDR3 comprises 17 residues. The junction had 9 bases not matched to a gene; V was cut back by 4 bases and J by 4 bases. CDR3 in amino acids: CASSALSGRAATGELFF. The CDR3 region has the DNA TGTGCCAGCAGCGCACTTAGCGGGAGGGCGGCCACCGGGGAGCTGTTTTTT.

The chain carries TRBV6-6 and TRBJ1-3, with 7 nucleotides matching TRBD1. The CDR3 extends over 15 amino acids. Germline assignment: CDR1 MNHNY and CDR2 SVGAGI (reference sequence). V was pared by 0 bases and J by 11 bases, with 10 bases of the junction left unmatched. DNA of the CDR3: TGTGCCAGCAGTTACTCGATAGGGTCAGGGGGGTCCATATATTTT. Residues: CASSYSIGSGGSIYF.

The chain is built from TRBV3-1 (or the pseudogene TRBV3-2) and TRBJ2-1; 12 bases match TRBD2. The germline V gene encodes CDR1 LGHDT and CDR2 YNNKEL (reference sequence). The CDR3 loop spans 18 amino acids. The ends lost 4 bases at V and 5 bases at J; junction bases unmatched: 12. The CDR3 nucleotides are TGTGCCAGCAGCCTTCGGGACAAGGGACTAGCGGGTCACAATGAGCAGTTCTTC. Translated: CASSLRDKGLAGHNEQFF.

The gene calls are TRBV30 and TRBJ2-3; the D is unclear. Germline V gives CDR1 GTSNPN, CDR2 SVGIG (reference sequence). The CDR3 is 15 residues long. V was shortened by 2 bases and J by 5 bases, with 17 bases between the two germline ends. The CDR3 DNA sequence: TGTGCCTGGAGTTCCGTCGGGTTCGGCGGAGATACGCAGTATTTT. This codes for CAWSSVGFGGDTQYF.

The chain recombines TRBV20-1 with TRBJ1-1; D is unresolved. This CDR3 comprises 11 residues. V was trimmed by 5 bases and J by 1 base, leaving 5 bases between them. Germline V gives CDR1 DFQATT, CDR2 SNEGSKA (reference sequence). The CDR3 region has the DNA TGCAGTGCTCGACAGAACACTGAAGCTTTCTTT. Translated: CSARQNTEAFF.

The DNA for the CDR3 is TGTGCCAGCAGTGATCAGGGGGTGGCCTACGAGCAGTACTTC. Its translation: CASSDQGVAYEQYF. V and J are TRBV2 and TRBJ2-7, with 7 bases matching TRBD1. CDR3 size: 14 residues. The junction had 4 bases not matched to a gene; V was cut back by 3 bases and J by 2 bases. CDR1 is SNHLY, CDR2 FYNNEI, per germline.

The V and J genes are TRBV18 and TRBJ1-5; TRBD1 matches at 8 bases. Germline CDR1 and CDR2: KGHSH and LQKENI. The CDR3 totals 18 residues. The ends lost 2 bases at V and 0 bases at J; junction bases unmatched: 9. The CDR3 region is CASSPGQGAFYSNQPQHF. The CDR3 nucleotides are TGTGCCAGCTCACCAGGGCAGGGGGCCTTTTATAGCAATCAGCCCCAGCATTTT.

The genes are TRBV29-1 and TRBJ1-2; D unclear. CDR1 SQVTM and CDR2 ANQGSEA come from the germline V gene. This CDR3 region has 15 residues. V lost 2 bases to trimming and J lost 3 bases, with 16 bases between them. DNA for the CDR3: TGCAGCGTTGAACTCCAGAGGCCGTCCTACTATGGCTACACCTTC. This translates into CSVELQRPSYYGYTF.

The V call is TRBV3-1 (or the pseudogene TRBV3-2), the J call TRBJ2-7; maybe TRBD1 (6 bases). CDR3 length: 16 amino acids. V was pared by 4 bases and J by 6 bases, with 22 bases between. CDR1 is LGHDT, CDR2 YNNKEL, per germline (reference sequence). The CDR3 sequence: CASSPYMRGFPAEQYF. The CDR3 bases are TGTGCCAGCAGCCCCTATATGAGGGGGTTCCCTGCCGAGCAGTACTTC.

The gene calls are TRBV5-1 and TRBJ1-6; no definite D call. This CDR3 is 17 amino acids long. Germline values: CDR1 SGHRS, CDR2 YFSETQ. The V gene lost 0 bases and the J gene lost 0 bases, with 10 bases spanning the gap. The CDR3 nucleotides read TGCGCCAGCAGCTTGGCGCCGGGTATCTCCTATAATTCACCCCTCCACTTT. Translated, it gives CASSLAPGISYNSPLHF.

The chain joins TRBV23-1 to TRBJ1-2; D is possibly TRBD1 (5 bases). TRBV23-1 is flagged as an ORF with uncertain function. V was pared by 6 bases and J by 7 bases, with 12 bases between. The CDR3 is 12 amino acids. CDR3 sequence (DNA): TGCGCCAGCAGACCGGGGGGGAGTGGCTACACCTTC. Its protein product is CASRPGGSGYTF.

The V call is TRBV18, the J call TRBJ1-1; D gene ambiguous. V shed 5 bases and J shed 5 bases, with 12 bases lying between them. The CDR3 runs to 13 residues. The germline gives CDR1 KGHSH, CDR2 LQKENI. CDR3 sequence reads: CASSASGRTEAFF. CDR3 bases: TGTGCCAGCTCAGCGTCCGGGAGAACTGAAGCTTTCTTT.

The genes are TRBV2 and TRBJ1-2; D is possibly TRBD1 (5 bases). Germline values: CDR1 SNHLY, CDR2 FYNNEI. The CDR3 consists of 13 residues. Trimming pared 4 bases from V and 4 bases from J, leaving 10 bases between. The CDR3 nucleotides are TGTGCCAGCAGTGGGCAGGGCCTCTATGGCTACACCTTC. Amino acid sequence: CASSGQGLYGYTF.

This clone was found a few times. This chain connects TRBV2 to TRBJ2-7, with TRBD2 matching 7 bases. V gave up 3 bases and J gave up 3 bases; unmatched junction bases: 5. CDR3 size: 14 residues. CDR1 and CDR2 from the germline V gene are SNHLY and FYNNEI. For the CDR3, the DNA is TGTGCCAGCAGTGAGGATGGGAGGGGCTACGAGCAGTACTTC. It encodes CASSEDGRGYEQYF.

V is TRBV28 and J is TRBJ2-5, with 7 bases lining up with TRBD1. Trimming cost V 2 bases and J 2 bases; bases outside gene matches: 2. This CDR3 has 14 amino acids. Germline lookup yields CDR1 MDHEN and CDR2 SYDVKM. The CDR3 bases are TGTGCCAGCAGTTTAGGGACAGAGCAAGAGACCCAGTACTTC. It yields the protein CASSLGTEQETQYF.